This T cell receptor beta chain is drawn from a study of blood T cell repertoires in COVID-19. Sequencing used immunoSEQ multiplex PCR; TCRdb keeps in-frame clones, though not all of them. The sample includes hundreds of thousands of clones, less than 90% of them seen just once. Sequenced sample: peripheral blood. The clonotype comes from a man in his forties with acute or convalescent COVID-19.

The CDR3 bases are TGTGCCAGCAGCGCGGGGACAGGGGGCACGTGGAATGAGCAGTTCTTC. Encoded protein: CASSAGTGGTWNEQFF. The V call is TRBV5-4, the J call TRBJ2-1, with TRBD1 matching over 12 bases. The CDR3 contains 16 residues. Germline trimming cut 4 bases from V and 7 bases from J; bases unmatched to any gene: 9. Germline CDR1 SGHNT, CDR2 YYREEE (reference sequence).